The source of this T cell receptor (beta chain) is a study of T-cell memory formation after mild COVID-19. This clonotype was seen more than once but under ten times. Germline V CDR1 and CDR2: MGHRA, YSYEKL. Trimming stripped 6 bases from V and 3 bases from J, with 15 bases between. The CDR3 runs 14 residues. TCRdb used MiXCR to reprocess the 5' RACE reads, holding one entry per CDR3 protein. The sample yields roughly 350,000 distinct CDR3 sequences, 21% seen once. The genes are TRBV4-1 and TRBJ2-7; tentatively, D is TRBD1 (5 bases). The receptor was isolated from an adult woman who had mild COVID-19 (a few samples of this study predate the infection). Cell type and time point are not known. Sequencing input: PBMCs or a T cell subset sorted from them (not recorded which). The CDR3 sequence: CASRAEVGDYEQYF. Written as DNA, the CDR3 is TGCGCCAGCAGGGCCGAGGTAGGGGACTACGAGCAGTACTTC.